Listed here are 10 T cell receptor beta chains from one sample, sequenced in a study of blood T cells in healthy people across ages. Together with a sample-barcoded 5' primer, a J-beta primer mix was included in a second PCR lasting roughly 7 to 11 cycles. TCRdb re-derived calls from the 5' RACE reads in MiXCR, one entry per CDR3 protein. The table includes 1 million to 1.2 million distinct CDR3 sequences, roughly two fifths detected once. The sequenced material came from blood. The source of these receptors is a man aged 18 to 30 in good health.

This clonotype was found a few times. This chain uses TRBV20-1 with TRBJ2-1; 7 positions agree with TRBD1. V lost 5 bases and J lost 6; bases outside the gene matches: 13. From germline, CDR1 is DFQATT and CDR2 SNEGSKA (reference sequence). This CDR3 comprises 15 residues. DNA for the CDR3: TGCAGTGCTGCCGGGACAGCTCTCGTTCGCAATGAGCAGTTCTTC. Amino acids: CSAAGTALVRNEQFF.

Of note for this clonotype: This sequence may be a read error, since a much larger clone differs from it by one base. The chain joins TRBV7-9 to TRBJ2-7; D is uncertain. Germline V gene sequence: CDR1 SEHNR, CDR2 FQNEAQ (reference sequence). The CDR3 is 13 amino acids. The germline V and J ends were trimmed by 1 base and 7 bases, with 11 bases remaining between them. The CDR3 coding sequence is TGTGCCAGCAGCTTAGAACATCAGAGTGAGCAGTACTTC. Translation: CASSLEHQSEQYF.

This clonotype was detected a few times. This chain links TRBV6-6 with TRBJ1-1; D unclear. CDR1 MNHNY and CDR2 SVGAGI come from the germline V gene (reference sequence). This CDR3 is built from 12 residues. CDR3 DNA: TGTGCTATCCTCGGGCCGGACACTGAAGCTTTCTTT. Amino acid sequence: CAILGPDTEAFF.

This chain uses TRBV7-2 with TRBJ2-2; D is undetermined. The V gene's germline CDR1 is SGHTA and CDR2 FQGNSA. Trimming took 2 bases from V and 2 from J, leaving 9 bases between them. This CDR3 contains 15 residues. CDR3 residues: CASSLSRVNTGELFF. The CDR3 DNA reads TGTGCCAGCAGCTTATCGCGCGTTAACACCGGGGAGCTGTTTTTT.

The chain combines TRBV20-1 with TRBJ2-1, with a weak D call TRBD1 (5 bases). The CDR3 is 13 amino acids. Germline assignment: CDR1 DFQATT and CDR2 SNEGSKA (reference sequence). Trimming removed 3 bases at V and 5 bases at J, with 11 bases between. In nucleotides, the CDR3 is TGCAGTGCTAGGGGGCCAGGGAACAATGAGCAGTTCTTC. Encoded protein: CSARGPGNNEQFF.

This clonotype was found a few times. J is TRBJ1-4 and V is TRBV10-3, with D unclear. Germline V gene lookup returns CDR1 ENHRY and CDR2 SYGVKD. Trimming removed 3 bases at V and 4 bases at J, with 15 bases between. The CDR3 has 16 amino acids. The CDR3 region has the DNA TGTGCCATCAGTGAATTCCCACAAAGTCTTAATGAAAAACTGTTTTTT. Residues: CAISEFPQSLNEKLFF.

This clonotype came up a few times. The V gene is TRBV9, the J gene TRBJ1-2, with D unclear. Germline CDR1 and CDR2: SGDLS and YYNGEE. Between the trimmed V and J ends, which lost 2 bases and 3 bases, there was a span of 8 bases. This CDR3 comprises 13 residues. CDR3 DNA: TGTGCCAGCAGCGTTCCGCCGGACTATGGCTACACCTTC. It codes for CASSVPPDYGYTF.

This clonotype appeared a few times. The rearrangement joins TRBV6-5 to TRBJ1-2, with D maybe TRBD1 (5 bases). The CDR3 spans 15 residues. The ends were cut back, 2 bases at V and 1 base at J, with 11 bases in the middle. Germline V gene lookup returns CDR1 MNHEY and CDR2 SVGAGI. DNA for the CDR3: TGTGCCAGCAGTTACGGGCAGGGAATTAACTATGGCTACACCTTC. Residues: CASSYGQGINYGYTF.

This clonotype was observed a handful of times. The CDR3 sequence is CASLPFTGFTDTQYF. DNA of the CDR3: TGTGCCAGCCTCCCCTTCACAGGGTTCACAGATACGCAGTATTTT. V is TRBV12-3 or TRBV12-4 and J is TRBJ2-3, with D perhaps matching TRBD1 (6 bases). This CDR3 is 15 amino acids long. Trimming took off 8 bases at V and 2 bases at J, with 17 bases between the two ends.

There are many counts of this clonotype. The CDR3 reads CAISERGRQGGTDTQYF. The CDR3 DNA sequence: TGTGCCATCAGTGAGAGAGGGAGGCAGGGAGGAACAGATACGCAGTATTTT. V gene TRBV10-3 combines with J gene TRBJ2-3; D may be TRBD2 (6 bases). Germline values: CDR1 ENHRY, CDR2 SYGVKD. The CDR3 extends over 17 amino acids. V shed 2 bases and J shed 3 bases, with 18 bases lying between them.